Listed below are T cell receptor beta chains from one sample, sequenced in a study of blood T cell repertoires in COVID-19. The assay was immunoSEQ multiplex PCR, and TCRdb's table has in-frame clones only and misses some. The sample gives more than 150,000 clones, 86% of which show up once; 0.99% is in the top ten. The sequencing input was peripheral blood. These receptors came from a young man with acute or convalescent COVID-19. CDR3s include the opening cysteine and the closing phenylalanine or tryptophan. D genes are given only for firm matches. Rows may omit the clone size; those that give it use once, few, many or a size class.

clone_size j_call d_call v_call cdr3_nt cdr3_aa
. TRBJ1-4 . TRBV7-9 TGTGCCAGCAGCCGCGACTGGGTGAATGAAAAACTGTTTTTT CASSRDWVNEKLFF
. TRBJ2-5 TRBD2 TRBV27 TGTGCCAGCAGTACGGGACTACCTCAAGAGACCCAGTACTTC CASSTGLPQETQYF
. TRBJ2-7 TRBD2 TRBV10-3 TGTGCCATCAGTGAGTCGGGGGACTACGCTGAGCAGTACTTC CAISESGDYAEQYF
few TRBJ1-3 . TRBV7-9 TGTGCCAGCAGCTTACAGGGGTCAACTGGAAACACCATATATTTT CASSLQGSTGNTIYF
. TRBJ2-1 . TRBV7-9 TGTGCCAGCAGCTTGGCCAGCTTATCTGTGAGGGCAGACTACAATGAGCAGTTCTTC CASSLASLSVRADYNEQFF
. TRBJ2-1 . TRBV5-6 TGTGCCAGCAGCCTACGAACGTCCAATGAGCAGTTCTTC CASSLRTSNEQFF
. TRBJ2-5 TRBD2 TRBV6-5 TGTGCCAGCAGCCCCCAAGCGGGGGAACAAGAGACCCAGTACTTC CASSPQAGEQETQYF
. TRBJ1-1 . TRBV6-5 TGTGCCAGCAGAGACGCACCCGGGACTGAAGCTTTCTTT CASRDAPGTEAFF
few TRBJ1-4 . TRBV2 TGTGCCAGCAGTCGTACCATTATAAACAGTGCAACTAATGAAAAACTGTTTTTT CASSRTIINSATNEKLFF
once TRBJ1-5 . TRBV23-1 TGCGCCAGCAGTCAAAGGAACAGTCCCCAGCATTTT CASSQRNSPQHF
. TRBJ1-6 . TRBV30 TGTGCCTGGAAGGGGTTTAATTCACCCCTCCACTTT CAWKGFNSPLHF
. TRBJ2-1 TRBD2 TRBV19 TGTGCCAGTAGTACCCCCCTGCGGGGGGGGGATGAGCAGTTCTTC CASSTPLRGGDEQFF
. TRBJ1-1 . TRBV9 TGTGCCAGCAGCGAACATAACGGGGCTGAAGCTTTCTTT CASSEHNGAEAFF
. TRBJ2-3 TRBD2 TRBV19 TGTGCCAGTAAACCTAGCGGGAGTAGCACAGATACGCAGTATTTT CASKPSGSSTDTQYF
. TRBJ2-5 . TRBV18 TGTGCCAGCTCACCGTCGACGGTCGGAGGAGAGACCCAGTACTTC CASSPSTVGGETQYF
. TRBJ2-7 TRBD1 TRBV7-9 TGTGCCAGCAGCTTCCGAACCCCAACAGGGGGAGGTTACGAGCAGTACTTC CASSFRTPTGGGYEQYF
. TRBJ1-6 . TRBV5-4 TGTGCCAGCAGCTTTCGGGGGGGAGAAAATTCACCCCTCCACTTT CASSFRGGENSPLHF
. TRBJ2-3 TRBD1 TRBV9 TGTGCCAGCAGCGCCGGGACAGGCAGGACAGATACGCAGTATTTT CASSAGTGRTDTQYF
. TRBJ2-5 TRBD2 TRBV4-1 TGCGCCAGCAGCCCACTAGCGGGGGGATCGGAGACCCAGTACTTC CASSPLAGGSETQYF
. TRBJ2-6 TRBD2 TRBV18 TGTGCCAGCTCACCACCAGGGACTAGCGGGGCCCACGTCCTGACTTTC CASSPPGTSGAHVLTF
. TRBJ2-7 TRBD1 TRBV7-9 TGTGCCAGCAGCCCAAGCCAGGGGGAAGGGTCCTACGAGCAGTACTTC CASSPSQGEGSYEQYF
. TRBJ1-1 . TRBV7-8 TGTGCCAGCAGCCCGACAGCTATGAACACTGAAGCTTTCTTT CASSPTAMNTEAFF
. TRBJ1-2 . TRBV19 TGTGCCAGTAGTATAGACCGAGTCAAAACCAACTATGGCTACACCTTC CASSIDRVKTNYGYTF